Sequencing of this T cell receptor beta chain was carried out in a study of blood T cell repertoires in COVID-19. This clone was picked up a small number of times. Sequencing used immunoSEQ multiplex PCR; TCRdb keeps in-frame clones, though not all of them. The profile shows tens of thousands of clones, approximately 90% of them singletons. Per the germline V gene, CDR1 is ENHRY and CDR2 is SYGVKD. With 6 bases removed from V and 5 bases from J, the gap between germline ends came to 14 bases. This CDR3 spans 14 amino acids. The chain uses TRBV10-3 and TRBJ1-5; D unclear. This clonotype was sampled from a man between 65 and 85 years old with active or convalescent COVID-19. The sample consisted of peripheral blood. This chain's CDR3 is CAISPTRRDQPQHF. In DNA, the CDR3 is TGTGCCATCAGCCCGACCCGGAGGGATCAGCCCCAGCATTTT.